This T cell receptor beta chain was identified in a study of T cell repertoires in cytomegalovirus infection. This clonotype was observed many times. Its antigen is unknown. The CDR3 runs 18 residues. Per germline, CDR1 SGHVS and CDR2 FNYEAQ. Trimming stripped 2 bases from V and 3 bases from J, with 20 bases between. TCRdb reprocessed the reads via MiXCR and lists one record per CDR3 protein. The sample consists of fewer than 850,000 distinct CDR3 sequences, 25% to 35% of them appearing once. This chain connects TRBV7-6 to TRBJ2-1; D is unclear. The material was cultured CD8+ T cells from PBMCs, obtained from culture after CMV antigen stimulation. This receptor was obtained from a human donor in good health (CMV status not recorded). Some clones in this sample may be carry-over from other donors' samples. The CDR3 loop is CASSLIHIGSGYYNEQFF. For the CDR3, the DNA is TGTGCCAGCAGCTTAATACATATAGGGTCGGGCTACTACAATGAGCAGTTCTTC.